In its sample, the clone carrying this T cell receptor (beta chain) was seen many times. As yet, its antigen is unknown. Trimming shortened V by 2 bases and J by 5 bases, and 7 bases separated the two germline ends. Germline V gene lookup returns CDR1 MNHEY and CDR2 SVGAGI. CDR3 length: 13 residues. This entry comes from a study of blood T cells in healthy people across ages. Primers used in a second PCR of about 7 to 12 cycles were a sample-barcoded 5' primer and a J-beta primer mix. Via MiXCR, TCRdb re-called the 5' RACE reads, giving one row per CDR3 protein. Among 1.5 million to 2 million distinct CDR3 sequences listed, roughly 28% were seen once. Study observations and caveats: In long-lived donors, naive CD4+ cell counts and diversity exceeded those of aged donors.

The authors drew approximately 9 milliliters of peripheral blood from each donor. The sequenced sample consisted of blood. This sequence joins TRBV6-5 and TRBJ1-5; D gene uncertain. This clonotype originated in a woman in her 30s in good health. CDR3 nucleotide sequence: TGTGCCAGCAGTTACAGTCGGGATCAGCCCCAGCATTTT. This gives the protein CASSYSRDQPQHF.